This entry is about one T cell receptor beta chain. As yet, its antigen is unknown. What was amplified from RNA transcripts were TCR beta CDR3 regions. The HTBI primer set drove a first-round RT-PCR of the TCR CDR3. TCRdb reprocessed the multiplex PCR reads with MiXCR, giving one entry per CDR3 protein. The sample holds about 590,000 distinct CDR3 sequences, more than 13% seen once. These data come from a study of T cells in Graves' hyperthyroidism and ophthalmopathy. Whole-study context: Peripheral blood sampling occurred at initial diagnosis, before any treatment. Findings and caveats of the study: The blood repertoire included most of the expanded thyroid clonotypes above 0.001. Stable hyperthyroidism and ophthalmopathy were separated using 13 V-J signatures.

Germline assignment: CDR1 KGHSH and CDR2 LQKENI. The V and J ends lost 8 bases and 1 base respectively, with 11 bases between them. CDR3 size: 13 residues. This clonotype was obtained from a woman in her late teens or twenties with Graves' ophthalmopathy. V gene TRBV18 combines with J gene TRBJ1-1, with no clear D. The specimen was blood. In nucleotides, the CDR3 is TGTGCCAGCCGCGGACGAGGGAACACTGAAGCTTTCTTT. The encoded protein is CASRGRGNTEAFF.